One sample yielded the 27 T cell receptor beta chains listed below, sequenced in a study of control samples from healthy donors and cancer patients. Generated by immunoSEQ multiplex PCR, the TCRdb table keeps only in-frame clones and is missing some. Here the sample spans tens of thousands of clones, approximately 95% being singletons. The specimen was blood. Receptors were obtained from a woman between 18 and 30 years old in good health.

The chain carries TRBV5-4 and TRBJ2-7; D possibly matches TRBD1 or TRBD2 (5 bases each). The V end lost 5 bases, the J end lost 2 bases, and 14 bases lay between the germline ends. Germline values: CDR1 SGHNT, CDR2 YYREEE (reference sequence). This CDR3 contains 14 residues. CDR3 in DNA: TGTGCCAGCAGACCCGGGACCGGAGCCTACGAGCAGTACTTC. Translating it yields CASRPGTGAYEQYF.

In this sample, this clone turned up once. V gene TRBV19 combines with J gene TRBJ1-3; D is ambiguous. The CDR3 has 14 residues. Deletions cut 11 bases from V and 0 bases from J, with 14 bases between. In germline, CDR1 is LNHDA, CDR2 SQIVND (reference sequence). The CDR3 loop is CASHAWYSGNTIYF. Here the CDR3 DNA reads TGTGCCTCACACGCCTGGTACTCTGGAAACACCATATATTTT.

This chain joins TRBV5-6 and TRBJ2-2; 12 bases fit TRBD1. J gave up 1 base and V 5 bases, and 3 bases lay outside the gene matches. CDR3 length: 16 residues. CDR1 SGHDT and CDR2 YYEEEE come from the germline V gene. CDR3 sequence: CASSRDRGRNTGELFF. The CDR3 nucleotides are TGTGCCAGCAGTCGGGACAGGGGGCGGAACACCGGGGAGCTGTTTTTT.

This clone was recorded once. The J gene is TRBJ2-7, the V gene TRBV7-2; 8 bases are shared with TRBD1. This CDR3 comprises 13 residues. Germline CDR1 and CDR2: SGHTA and FQGNSA. The trim removed 5 bases at V and 6 bases at J, leaving 6 bases unmatched. The CDR3 loop is CASSQRTGFEQYF. CDR3 coding DNA: TGTGCCAGCAGCCAGAGGACAGGGTTCGAGCAGTACTTC.

This chain links TRBV5-6 with TRBJ1-2; 8 bases fit TRBD1. V was pared by 3 bases and J by 4 bases, with 5 bases of the junction left unmatched. Germline V CDR1 and CDR2: SGHDT, YYEEEE. CDR3 length equals 14 residues. The CDR3 nucleotides are TGTGCCAGCAGCTCCTCGACAGGGGTCTATGGCTACACCTTC. This sequence encodes CASSSSTGVYGYTF.

This chain joins TRBV21-1 and TRBJ1-6; the DNA was not used to check the table's D call, TRBD1. TRBV21-1 is designated a pseudogene. The CDR3 extends over 17 amino acids. CDR3 nucleotides: TGTGCCAGCAGCCAAGGACCAGGGCTGATCTATAATTCACCCCTCCACTTT. This codes for CASSQGPGLIYNSPLHF.

The rearrangement joins TRBV6-5 to TRBJ1-1; tentative D call: TRBD1 (6 bases). Germline assignment: CDR1 MNHEY and CDR2 SVGAGI. V lost 5 bases, J lost 1 base, and 11 bases lay in between. The CDR3 length is 14 residues. CDR3 region: CASSPTRGNTEAFF. The CDR3 nucleotides read TGTGCCAGCAGTCCAACCAGGGGGAACACTGAAGCTTTCTTT.

Only one count was recorded for this clone. The chain recombines TRBV2 with TRBJ1-2; 9 bases agree with TRBD1. Trimming removed 5 bases from V and 5 bases from J; junction bases left unmatched: 9. The CDR3 is 15 residues long. Germline V gene data show CDR1 as SNHLY and CDR2 as FYNNEI. CDR3 bases: TGTGCCAGCAGTAAACAGGGGGCCGTCCCATATGGCTACACCTTC. Amino acids: CASSKQGAVPYGYTF.

This clone was found once. The rearrangement uses TRBV18 and TRBJ2-1; no firm D call. The ends were cut back, 6 bases at V and 0 bases at J, with 9 bases in the middle. There are 14 residues in the CDR3. Germline lookup yields CDR1 KGHSH and CDR2 LQKENI. CDR3 sequence: CASSTLPSYNEQFF. CDR3 nucleotide sequence: TGTGCCAGCTCCACACTCCCCTCCTACAATGAGCAGTTCTTC.

Written as DNA, the CDR3 is TGCGCCAGCAGCTTGAATGCCCAGGGGACTGAAGCTTTCTTT. This encodes CASSLNAQGTEAFF. The chain joins TRBV5-1 to TRBJ1-1, with D possibly TRBD1 on 6 matching bases. CDR1 SGHRS and CDR2 YFSETQ come from the germline V gene. This CDR3 spans 14 amino acids. V dropped 1 base and J dropped 5 bases, with 12 bases sitting between them.

CDR3 protein: CAWSVPGQGSLRSIHLYGYTF. CDR3 DNA: TGTGCCTGGAGTGTACCGGGACAGGGATCACTCAGGTCCATTCACCTCTATGGCTACACCTTC. This rearrangement joins TRBV30 to TRBJ1-2, with TRBD1 matching 9 bases. V lost 0 bases to trimming and J lost 4 bases; unmatched junction nucleotides: 24. Germline V gene data show CDR1 as GTSNPN and CDR2 as SVGIG (reference sequence). This CDR3 is 21 amino acids long.

The chain employs TRBV3-1 (or the pseudogene TRBV3-2) and TRBJ1-1; D unclear. Trimming left V 3 bases short and J 0 bases short, with 11 bases between. CDR3 length equals 15 residues. Germline V gene data show CDR1 as LGHDT and CDR2 as YNNKEL (reference sequence). The CDR3 is CASSHGSGLNTEAFF. The CDR3 coding sequence is TGTGCCAGCAGCCACGGCTCGGGCTTGAACACTGAAGCTTTCTTT.

This clone showed up just once. This chain joins TRBV20-1 and TRBJ1-3; D not certain. Trimming shortened V by 3 bases and J by 0 bases, and 9 bases separated the two germline ends. Germline CDR1 reads DFQATT; CDR2 reads SNEGSKA (reference sequence). The CDR3 contains 14 residues. CDR3 amino acids: CSASPVLSGNTIYF. For the CDR3, the DNA is TGCAGTGCTAGTCCGGTTCTCTCTGGAAACACCATATATTTT.

V gene TRBV6-5 combines with J gene TRBJ1-1, with 8 bases identical to TRBD1. Germline V gene data show CDR1 as MNHEY and CDR2 as SVGAGI. Germline trimming cut 0 bases from V and 1 base from J; bases unmatched to any gene: 4. The CDR3 runs to 16 residues. The CDR3 sequence: CASSYSWTGWNTEAFF. The CDR3 nucleotides read TGTGCCAGCAGTTACTCCTGGACAGGGTGGAACACTGAAGCTTTCTTT.

The rearrangement links TRBV29-1 to TRBJ1-1, with D perhaps matching TRBD1 (5 bases). This CDR3 region has 12 residues. Germline CDR1 is SQVTM and CDR2 is ANQGSEA. Between the trimmed V and J ends, which lost 6 bases and 9 bases, there was a span of 17 bases. CDR3 residues: CSVRPDQGKAFF. The DNA for the CDR3 is TGCAGCGTCCGTCCGGATCAGGGTAAAGCTTTCTTT.

The table lists this clone with a count of one. The chain links TRBV21-1 to TRBJ2-2; TRBD2, the D gene given by the table, was not confirmed from the DNA. TRBV21-1 is an annotated pseudogene. CDR3 length equals 16 residues. The CDR3 protein is CASSNLGLMNTGELFF. The CDR3 DNA reads as TGTGCCAGCAGCAACCTTGGACTTATGAACACCGGGGAGCTGTTTTTT.

This clone has a single count. This rearrangement joins TRBV11-2 to TRBJ1-6; no clear D. Trimming took 3 bases from V and 10 from J, leaving 16 bases between them. CDR3 length: 15 residues. Germline V CDR1 and CDR2: SGHAT, FQNNGV. The CDR3 here is CASSLGVGLVSPLHF. CDR3 nucleotides: TGTGCCAGCAGCTTGGGAGTTGGGTTAGTATCACCCCTCCACTTT.

The CDR3 reads CASSRHRVGNEAFF. DNA of the CDR3: TGTGCCAGCAGCCGCCACAGGGTCGGGAATGAAGCTTTCTTT. V gene TRBV6-5 combines with J gene TRBJ1-1, with D tentatively TRBD1 (6 bases). Germline CDR1 is MNHEY and CDR2 is SVGAGI. Trimming cost V 6 bases and J 7 bases, with 18 bases left between them. The CDR3 is made up of 14 amino acids.

This clone appeared a few times. The rearrangement uses TRBV2 and TRBJ2-7, with TRBD1 matching 8 bases. Germline CDR1 SNHLY, CDR2 FYNNEI. The CDR3 totals 13 residues. The J segment lost 7 bases and the V segment lost 8 bases, leaving 10 bases of the junction unmatched. CDR3 coding DNA: TGTGCCAGCGGCAGGGGGCTTCTTAGAGAGCAGTACTTC. Its translation is CASGRGLLREQYF. The full variable domain, in which reference TRBV2 and TRBJ2-7 provide the parts outside the CDR3, is EPEVTQTPSHQVTQMGQEVILRCVPISNHLYFYWYRQILGQKVEFLVSFYNNEISEKSEIFDDQFSVERPDGSNFTLKIRSTKLEDSAMYFCASGRGLLREQYFGPGTRLTVT.

The J gene is TRBJ1-2, the V gene TRBV24-1; a weak D match, TRBD1 (5 bases). Trimming removed 5 bases at V and 10 bases at J, with 19 bases between. Germline V gene sequence: CDR1 KGHDR, CDR2 SFDVKD. There are 14 residues in the CDR3. The CDR3 region has the DNA TGTGCCACCAGTGTTGGGGGGGGACTTAGCGACTACACCTTC. Residues: CATSVGGGLSDYTF.

The CDR3 sequence is CASSMSGDAYNEQFF. The CDR3, as DNA: TGTGCCAGTAGTATGAGCGGGGACGCATACAATGAGCAGTTCTTC. This rearrangement joins TRBV19 to TRBJ2-1, with 7 bases fitting TRBD2. From germline, CDR1 is LNHDA and CDR2 SQIVND (reference sequence). This CDR3 is 15 amino acids long. The J segment lost 4 bases and the V segment lost 3 bases, leaving 6 bases of the junction unmatched. Based on the CDR3 plus reference TRBV19 and TRBJ2-1, the full variable domain is DGGITQSPKYLFRKEGQNVTLSCEQNLNHDAMYWYRQDPGQGLRLIYYSQIVNDFQKGDIAEGYSVSREKKESFPLTVTSAQKNPTAFYLCASSMSGDAYNEQFFGPGTRLTVL.

The V and J genes are TRBV7-2 and TRBJ2-3; 10 bases agree with TRBD2. With V trimmed by 4 bases and J by 0 bases, 1 base remained unmatched. The germline V gene has CDR1 SGHTA and CDR2 FQGNSA. This CDR3 spans 15 amino acids. CDR3 nucleotide sequence: TGTGCCAGCAGCTCACTAGCGGGGAGCACAGATACGCAGTATTTT. Translation gives CASSSLAGSTDTQYF.

V usage is TRBV7-8 and J usage is TRBJ1-1; 8 bases align to TRBD1. The CDR3 runs 14 residues. Looked up from germline, CDR1 is SGHVS and CDR2 is FQNEAQ. With V trimmed by 6 bases and J by 0 bases, 3 bases remained unmatched. CDR3 DNA sequence: TGTGCCAGCAGGCGCAGGGGGCTGAACACTGAAGCTTTCTTT. Protein product: CASRRRGLNTEAFF.

The DNA for the CDR3 is TGTGCCAGCAGCTTAATCGGACAGTATGGCTACACCTTC. It encodes CASSLIGQYGYTF. This chain links TRBV7-2 with TRBJ1-2; possible D gene TRBD1, 6 bases. This CDR3 has 13 amino acids. Germline CDR1 is SGHTA and CDR2 is FQGNSA. With 2 bases removed from V and 5 bases from J, the gap between germline ends came to 9 bases.

The chain uses TRBV5-4 and TRBJ2-1, with TRBD2 matching over 8 bases. Looked up from germline, CDR1 is SGHNT and CDR2 is YYREEE (reference sequence). J gave up 4 bases and V 4 bases, and 7 bases lay outside the gene matches. The CDR3 is 15 residues long. CDR3 DNA sequence: TGTGCCAGCAGCCTTCCGGGACTAGTATACAATGAGCAGTTCTTC. It specifies CASSLPGLVYNEQFF.

This chain connects TRBV14 to TRBJ1-2; D call uncertain. Germline values: CDR1 SGHDN, CDR2 FVKESK. The CDR3 is 14 residues long. The V end lost 2 bases, the J end lost 4 bases, and 11 bases lay between the germline ends. The CDR3 loop reads CASSQQSASYGYTF. The CDR3 DNA sequence: TGTGCCAGCAGCCAACAATCGGCGTCCTATGGCTACACCTTC.

The chain carries TRBV9 and TRBJ2-1, with D unclear. V was clipped by 1 base and J by 8 bases, with 16 bases between them. This CDR3 contains 15 residues. Germline values: CDR1 SGDLS, CDR2 YYNGEE. CDR3 coding DNA: TGTGCCAGCAGCGTAACCAGCACCCTCCTCCATGAGCAGTTCTTC. Protein: CASSVTSTLLHEQFF. Supplemented by reference TRBV9 and TRBJ2-1, the full variable domain reads DSGVTQTPKHLITATGQRVTLRCSPRSGDLSVYWYQQSLDQGLQFLIQYYNGEERAKGNILERFSAQQFPDLHSELNLSSLELGDSALYFCASSVTSTLLHEQFFGPGTRLTVL.